This T cell receptor (beta chain) came from a study of cytomegalovirus exposure and HLA in healthy donors. In germline, CDR1 is WNHNN, CDR2 SYGVQD (reference sequence). The CDR3 runs to 15 residues. The V segment lost 5 bases and the J segment 7 bases; nucleotides outside the gene matches: 8. As for this clone: Its antigen is not known.

Both 60 Vbeta primers and 13 Jbeta primers went into the PCR. The data were produced by immunoSEQ multiplex PCR, yet TCRdb's version contains in-frame clones alone and is incomplete. The table shows some 170,000 clones, with about 80% occurring only once. Healthy bone marrow donors formed the donor group. Study-level points and caveats: High sensitivity and specificity were reportedly achieved when the classifier diagnosed cytomegalovirus status.

Sequenced material: PBMCs. The chain has TRBV10-1 and TRBJ1-3, with 10 bases lining up with TRBD1. This TCR derives from a girl aged 5-17 years in good health and CMV-seropositive. CDR3 sequence: CASSLDRGPSNTIYF. DNA of the CDR3: TGCGCCAGCAGTTTAGACAGGGGGCCCAGTAACACCATATATTTT.